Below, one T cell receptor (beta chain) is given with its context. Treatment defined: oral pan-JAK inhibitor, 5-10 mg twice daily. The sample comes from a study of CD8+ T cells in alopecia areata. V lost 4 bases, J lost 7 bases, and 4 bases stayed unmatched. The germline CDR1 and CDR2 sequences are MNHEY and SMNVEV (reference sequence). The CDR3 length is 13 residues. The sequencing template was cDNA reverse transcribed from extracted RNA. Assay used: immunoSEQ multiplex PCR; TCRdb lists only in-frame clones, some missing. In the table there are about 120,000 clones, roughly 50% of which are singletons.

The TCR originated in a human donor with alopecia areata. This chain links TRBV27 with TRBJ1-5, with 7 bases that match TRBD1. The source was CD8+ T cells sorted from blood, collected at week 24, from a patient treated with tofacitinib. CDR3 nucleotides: TGTGCCAGCAGTTATGACAGGGCCCAGCCCCAGCATTTT. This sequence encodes CASSYDRAQPQHF.